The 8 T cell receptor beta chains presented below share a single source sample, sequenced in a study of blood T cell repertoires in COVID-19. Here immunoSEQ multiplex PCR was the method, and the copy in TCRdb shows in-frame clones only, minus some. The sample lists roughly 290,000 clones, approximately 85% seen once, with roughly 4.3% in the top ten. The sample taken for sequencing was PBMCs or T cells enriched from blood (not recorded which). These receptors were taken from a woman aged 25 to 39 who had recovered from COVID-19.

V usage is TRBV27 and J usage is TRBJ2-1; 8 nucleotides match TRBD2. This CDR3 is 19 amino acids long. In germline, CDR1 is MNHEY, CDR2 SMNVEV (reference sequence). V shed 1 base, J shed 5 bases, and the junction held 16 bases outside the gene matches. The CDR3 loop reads CASSLFSGAYSRENNEQFF. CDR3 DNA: TGTGCCAGCAGTTTATTTAGCGGGGCGTACTCTAGGGAGAACAATGAGCAGTTCTTC.

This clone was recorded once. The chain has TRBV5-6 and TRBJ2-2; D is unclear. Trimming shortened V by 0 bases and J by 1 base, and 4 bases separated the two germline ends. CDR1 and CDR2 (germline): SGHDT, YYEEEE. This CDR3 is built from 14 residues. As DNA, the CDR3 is TGTGCCAGCAGCTTGGGCGGGAACACCGGGGAGCTGTTTTTT. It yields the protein CASSLGGNTGELFF.

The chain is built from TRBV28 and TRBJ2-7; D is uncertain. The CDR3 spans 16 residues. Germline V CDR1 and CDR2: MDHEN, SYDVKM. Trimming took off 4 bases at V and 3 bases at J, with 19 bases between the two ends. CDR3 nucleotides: TGTGCCAGCAGTTCCCAATTCTCCTGGCGGAACTACGAGCAGTACTTC. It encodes CASSSQFSWRNYEQYF. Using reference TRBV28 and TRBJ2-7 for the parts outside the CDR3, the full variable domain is DVKVTQSSRYLVKRTGEKVFLECVQDMDHENMFWYRQDPGLGLRLIYFSYDVKMKEKGDIPEGYSVSREKKERFSLILESASTNQTSMYLCASSSQFSWRNYEQYFGPGTRLTVT.

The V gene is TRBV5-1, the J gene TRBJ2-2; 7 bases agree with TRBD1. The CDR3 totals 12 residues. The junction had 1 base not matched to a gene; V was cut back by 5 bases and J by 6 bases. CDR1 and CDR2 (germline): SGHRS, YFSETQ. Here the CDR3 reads CASSQGAGELFF. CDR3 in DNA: TGCGCCAGCAGTCAGGGGGCCGGGGAGCTGTTTTTT.

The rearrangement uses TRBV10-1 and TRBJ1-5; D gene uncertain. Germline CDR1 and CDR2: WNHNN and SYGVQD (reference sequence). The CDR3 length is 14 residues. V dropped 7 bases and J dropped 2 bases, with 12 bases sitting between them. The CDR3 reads CASTPSHCNQPQHF. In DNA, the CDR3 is TGCGCCAGCACGCCAAGTCACTGCAATCAGCCCCAGCATTTT.

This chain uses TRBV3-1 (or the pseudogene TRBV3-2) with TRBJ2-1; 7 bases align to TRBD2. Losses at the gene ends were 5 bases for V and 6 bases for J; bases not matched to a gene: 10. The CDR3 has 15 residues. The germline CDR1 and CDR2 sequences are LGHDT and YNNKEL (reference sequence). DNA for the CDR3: TGTGCCAGCAGCAAAAACGCCAGGGAGGGCAATGAGCAGTTCTTC. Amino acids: CASSKNAREGNEQFF.

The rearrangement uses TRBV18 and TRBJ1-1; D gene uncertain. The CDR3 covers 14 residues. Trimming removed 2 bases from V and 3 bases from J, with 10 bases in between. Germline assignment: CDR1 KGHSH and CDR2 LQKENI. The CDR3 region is CASSPFGEDTEAFF. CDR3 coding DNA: TGTGCCAGCTCACCATTTGGGGAGGACACTGAAGCTTTCTTT.

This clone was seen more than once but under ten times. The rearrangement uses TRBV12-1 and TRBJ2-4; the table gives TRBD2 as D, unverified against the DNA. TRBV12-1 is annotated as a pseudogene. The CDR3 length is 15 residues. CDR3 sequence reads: CASSSGGESTNIQYF. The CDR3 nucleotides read TGTGCCAGCAGCTCGGGGGGGGAGTCTACAAACATTCAGTACTTC.